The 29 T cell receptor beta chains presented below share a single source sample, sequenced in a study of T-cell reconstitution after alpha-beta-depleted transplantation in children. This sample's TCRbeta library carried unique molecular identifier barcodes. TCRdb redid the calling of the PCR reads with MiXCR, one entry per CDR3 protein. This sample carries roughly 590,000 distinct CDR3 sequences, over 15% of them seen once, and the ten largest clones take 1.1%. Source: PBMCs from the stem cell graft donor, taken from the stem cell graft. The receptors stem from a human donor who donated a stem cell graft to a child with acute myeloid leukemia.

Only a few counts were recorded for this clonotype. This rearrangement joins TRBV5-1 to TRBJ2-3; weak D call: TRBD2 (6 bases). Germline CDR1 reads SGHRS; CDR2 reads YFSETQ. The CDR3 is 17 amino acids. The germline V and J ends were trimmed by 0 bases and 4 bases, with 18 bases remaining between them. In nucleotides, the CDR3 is TGCGCCAGCAGCTTGGCCGCGCGGCGGGGTAATGCAGATACGCAGTATTTT. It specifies CASSLAARRGNADTQYF.

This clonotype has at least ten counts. The CDR3 sequence is CASSPSSGKRGAFF. The DNA of the CDR3 is TGTGCCAGCAGCCCCTCCTCAGGGAAACGAGGGGCGTTCTTC. This chain links TRBV16 with TRBJ2-1; D could derive from TRBD1 or TRBD2 (5 bases each). Per germline, CDR1 KGHSY and CDR2 FQNENV. The CDR3 totals 14 residues. V gave up 4 bases and J gave up 15 bases, with 22 bases separating them.

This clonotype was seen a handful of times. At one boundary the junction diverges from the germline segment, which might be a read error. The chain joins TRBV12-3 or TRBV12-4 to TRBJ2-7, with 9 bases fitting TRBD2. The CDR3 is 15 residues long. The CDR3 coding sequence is TGTGCCAGCAGCTTAGCCCCGGGACTAGCTTACGAGCAGTACTTC. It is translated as CASSLAPGLAYEQYF.

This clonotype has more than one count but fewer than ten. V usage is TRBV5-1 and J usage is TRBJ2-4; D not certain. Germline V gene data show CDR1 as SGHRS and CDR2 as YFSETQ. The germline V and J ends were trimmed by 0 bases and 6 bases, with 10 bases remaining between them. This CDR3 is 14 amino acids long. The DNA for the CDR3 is TGCGCCAGCAGCTTGGCCAACATAGGAAACATTCAGTACTTC. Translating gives CASSLANIGNIQYF.

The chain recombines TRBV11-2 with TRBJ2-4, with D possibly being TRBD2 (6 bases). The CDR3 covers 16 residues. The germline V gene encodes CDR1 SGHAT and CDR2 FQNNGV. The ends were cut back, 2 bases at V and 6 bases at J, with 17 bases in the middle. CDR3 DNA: TGTGCCAGCAGCTTAAAGGGCCGGGGGTCTTTAAACATTCAGTACTTC. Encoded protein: CASSLKGRGSLNIQYF.

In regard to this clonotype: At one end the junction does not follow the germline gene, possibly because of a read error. CDR3 sequence: CASSATADTGELFF. Written as DNA, the CDR3 is TGTGCCAGCAGTGCGACAGCTGACACCGGGGAGCTTTTTTTT. V usage is TRBV25-1 and J usage is TRBJ2-2; tentatively, D is TRBD1 or TRBD2 (5 bases each). Per the germline V gene, CDR1 is MGHDK and CDR2 is SYGVNS. The CDR3 has 14 amino acids.

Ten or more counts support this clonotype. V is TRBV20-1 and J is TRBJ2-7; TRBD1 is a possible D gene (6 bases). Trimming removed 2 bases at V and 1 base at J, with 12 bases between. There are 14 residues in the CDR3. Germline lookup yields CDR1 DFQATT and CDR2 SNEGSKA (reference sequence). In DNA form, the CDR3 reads TGCAGTGCTAGACTCGGGACACGATCCTACGAGCAGTACTTC. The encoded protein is CSARLGTRSYEQYF.

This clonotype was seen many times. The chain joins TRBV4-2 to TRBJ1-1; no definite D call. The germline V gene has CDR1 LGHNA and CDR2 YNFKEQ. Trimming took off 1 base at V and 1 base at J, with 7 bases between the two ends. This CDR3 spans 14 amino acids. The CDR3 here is CASSQGLSNTEAFF. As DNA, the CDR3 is TGTGCCAGCAGCCAAGGTTTATCGAACACTGAAGCTTTCTTT.

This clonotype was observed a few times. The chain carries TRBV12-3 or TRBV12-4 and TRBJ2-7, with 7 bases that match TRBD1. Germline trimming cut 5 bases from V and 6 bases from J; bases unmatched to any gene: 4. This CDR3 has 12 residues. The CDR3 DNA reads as TGTGCCAGCAGTACCGGACAGGCCGAGCAGTACTTC. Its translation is CASSTGQAEQYF.

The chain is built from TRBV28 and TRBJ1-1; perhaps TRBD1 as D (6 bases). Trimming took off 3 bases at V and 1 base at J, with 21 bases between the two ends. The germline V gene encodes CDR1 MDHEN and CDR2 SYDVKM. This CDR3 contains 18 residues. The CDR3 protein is CASSFLLEAGGGNTEAFF. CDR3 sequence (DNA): TGTGCCAGCAGTTTTCTTTTAGAAGCGGGGGGCGGGAACACTGAAGCTTTCTTT. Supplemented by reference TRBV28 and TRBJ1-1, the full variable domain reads DVKVTQSSRYLVKRTGEKVFLECVQDMDHENMFWYRQDPGLGLRLIYFSYDVKMKEKGDIPEGYSVSREKKERFSLILESASTNQTSMYLCASSFLLEAGGGNTEAFFGQGTRLTVV.

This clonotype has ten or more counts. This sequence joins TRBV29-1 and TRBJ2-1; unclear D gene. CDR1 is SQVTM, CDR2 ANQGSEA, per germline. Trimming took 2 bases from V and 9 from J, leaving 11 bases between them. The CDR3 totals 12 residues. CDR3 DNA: TGCAGCGTTGAAAAACCCGGGCCTGAGCAGTTCTTC. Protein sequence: CSVEKPGPEQFF.

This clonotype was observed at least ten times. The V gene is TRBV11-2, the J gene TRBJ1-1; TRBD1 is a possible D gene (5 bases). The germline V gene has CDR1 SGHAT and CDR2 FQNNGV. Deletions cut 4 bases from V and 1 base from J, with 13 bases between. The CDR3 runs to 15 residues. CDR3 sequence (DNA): TGTGCCAGCAGCTCTACCAGGGATCGGAACACTGAAGCTTTCTTT. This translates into CASSSTRDRNTEAFF. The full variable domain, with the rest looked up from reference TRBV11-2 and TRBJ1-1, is EAGVAQSPRYKIIEKRQSVAFWCNPISGHATLYWYQQILGQGPKLLIQFQNNGVVDDSQLPKDRFSAERLKGVDSTLKIQPAKLEDSAVYLCASSSTRDRNTEAFFGQGTRLTVV.

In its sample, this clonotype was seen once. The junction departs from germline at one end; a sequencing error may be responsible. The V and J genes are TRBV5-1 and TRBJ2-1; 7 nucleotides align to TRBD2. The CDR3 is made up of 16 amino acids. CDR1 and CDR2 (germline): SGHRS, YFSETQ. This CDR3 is CASSWTSWSKDNGQFF. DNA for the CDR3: TGCGCCAGCAGCTGGACTAGTTGGAGTAAGGACAATGGGCAGTTCTTC. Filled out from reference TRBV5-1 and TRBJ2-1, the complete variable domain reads KAGVTQTPRYLIKTRGQQVTLSCSPISGHRSVSWYQQTPGQGLQFLFEYFSETQRNKGNFPGRFSGRQFSNSRSEMNVSTLELGDSALYLCASSWTSWSKDNGQFFGPGTRLTVL.

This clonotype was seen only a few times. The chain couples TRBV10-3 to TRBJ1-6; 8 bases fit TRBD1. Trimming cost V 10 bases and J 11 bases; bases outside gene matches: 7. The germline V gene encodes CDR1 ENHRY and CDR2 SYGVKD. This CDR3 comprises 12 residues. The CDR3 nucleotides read TGTGCCACCGGGACAGGAGTTCCACCCCTCCACTTT. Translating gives CATGTGVPPLHF.

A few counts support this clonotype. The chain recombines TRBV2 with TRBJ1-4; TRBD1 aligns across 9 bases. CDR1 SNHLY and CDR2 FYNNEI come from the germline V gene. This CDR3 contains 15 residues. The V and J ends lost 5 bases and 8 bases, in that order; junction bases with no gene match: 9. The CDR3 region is CASSSQGAALEKLFF. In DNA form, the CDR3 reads TGTGCCAGCAGTTCACAGGGGGCGGCGTTGGAAAAACTGTTTTTT.

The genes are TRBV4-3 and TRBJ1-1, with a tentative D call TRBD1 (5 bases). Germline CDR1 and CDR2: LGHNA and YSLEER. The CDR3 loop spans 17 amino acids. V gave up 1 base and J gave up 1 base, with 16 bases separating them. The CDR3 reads CASSQGRSGHRNTEAFF. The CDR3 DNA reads TGCGCCAGCAGCCAAGGTCGGAGCGGACACCGGAACACTGAAGCTTTCTTT.

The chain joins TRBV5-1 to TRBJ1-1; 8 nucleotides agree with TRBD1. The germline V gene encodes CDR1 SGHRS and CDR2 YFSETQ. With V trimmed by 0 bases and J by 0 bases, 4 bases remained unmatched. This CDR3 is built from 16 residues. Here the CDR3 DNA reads TGCGCCAGCAGCTTGGGGGGGACAGGTTTGAACACTGAAGCTTTCTTT. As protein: CASSLGGTGLNTEAFF.

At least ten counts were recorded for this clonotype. The CDR3 sequence: CASSTGGTYEQYF. Here the CDR3 DNA reads TGTGCCAGCAGCACAGGGGGCACCTACGAGCAGTACTTC. This chain links TRBV12-3 or TRBV12-4 with TRBJ2-7, with 9 bases matching TRBD1. This CDR3 has 13 residues. Trimming cost V 6 bases and J 2 bases; bases outside gene matches: 2.

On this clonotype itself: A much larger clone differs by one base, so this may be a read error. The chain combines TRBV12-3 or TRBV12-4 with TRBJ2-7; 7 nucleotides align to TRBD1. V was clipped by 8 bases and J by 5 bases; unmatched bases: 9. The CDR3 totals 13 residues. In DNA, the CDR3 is TGTGCCAGCGGGACAGAGATAGTAGACGAGCAGTACTTC. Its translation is CASGTEIVDEQYF.

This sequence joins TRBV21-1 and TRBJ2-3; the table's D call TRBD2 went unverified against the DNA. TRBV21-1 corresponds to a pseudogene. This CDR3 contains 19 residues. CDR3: CASSKAYPGLAGSPDTQYF. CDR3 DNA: TGTGCCAGCAGCAAAGCCTATCCGGGACTAGCGGGGAGCCCAGATACGCAGTATTTT.

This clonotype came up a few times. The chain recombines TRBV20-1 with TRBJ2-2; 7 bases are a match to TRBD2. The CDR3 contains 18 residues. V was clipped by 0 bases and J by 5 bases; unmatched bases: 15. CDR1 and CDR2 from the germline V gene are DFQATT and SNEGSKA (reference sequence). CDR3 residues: CSARDRSSGAGSTGELFF. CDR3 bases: TGCAGTGCTAGAGATCGCAGCTCTGGAGCGGGGAGTACCGGGGAGCTGTTTTTT.

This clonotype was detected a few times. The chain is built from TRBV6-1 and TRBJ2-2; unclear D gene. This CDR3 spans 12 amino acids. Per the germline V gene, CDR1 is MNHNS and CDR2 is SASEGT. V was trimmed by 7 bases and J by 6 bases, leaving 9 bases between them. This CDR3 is CASMIPAGELFF. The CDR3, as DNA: TGTGCCAGCATGATTCCGGCCGGGGAGCTGTTTTTT.

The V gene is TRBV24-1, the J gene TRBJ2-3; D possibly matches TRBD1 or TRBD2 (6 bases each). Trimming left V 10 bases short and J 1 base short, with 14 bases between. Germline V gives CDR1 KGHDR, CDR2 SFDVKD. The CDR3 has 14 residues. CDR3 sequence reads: CATGHPGGTDTQYF. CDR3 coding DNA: TGTGCCACGGGACACCCGGGAGGCACAGATACGCAGTATTTT.

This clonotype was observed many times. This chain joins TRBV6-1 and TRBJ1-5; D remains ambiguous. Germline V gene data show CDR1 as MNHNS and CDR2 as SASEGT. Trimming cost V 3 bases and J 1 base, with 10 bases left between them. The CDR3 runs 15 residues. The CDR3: CASSEMGLSNQPQHF. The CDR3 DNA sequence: TGTGCCAGCAGTGAGATGGGGTTGAGCAATCAGCCCCAGCATTTT.

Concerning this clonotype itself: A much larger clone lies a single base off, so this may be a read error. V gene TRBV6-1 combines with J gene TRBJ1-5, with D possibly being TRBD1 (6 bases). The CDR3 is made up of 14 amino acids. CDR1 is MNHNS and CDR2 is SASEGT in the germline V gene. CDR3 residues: CAGSENRVNQPQHF. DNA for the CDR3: TGTGCCGGCAGTGAGAACAGGGTCAATCAGCCCCAGCATTTT.

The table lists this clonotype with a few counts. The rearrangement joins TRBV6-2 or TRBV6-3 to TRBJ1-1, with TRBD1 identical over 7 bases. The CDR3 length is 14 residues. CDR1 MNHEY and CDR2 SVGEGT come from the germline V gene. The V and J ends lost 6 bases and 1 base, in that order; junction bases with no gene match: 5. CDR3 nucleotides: TGTGCCAGCAGGAACAGGGGAGGGAACACTGAAGCTTTCTTT. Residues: CASRNRGGNTEAFF.

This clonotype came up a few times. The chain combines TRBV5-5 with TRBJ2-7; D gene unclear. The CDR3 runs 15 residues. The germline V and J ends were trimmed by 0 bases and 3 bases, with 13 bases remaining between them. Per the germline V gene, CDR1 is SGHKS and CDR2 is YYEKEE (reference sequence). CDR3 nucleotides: TGTGCCAGCAGCTTGGTAACGGTCTCAGGCTACGAGCAGTACTTC. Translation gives CASSLVTVSGYEQYF.

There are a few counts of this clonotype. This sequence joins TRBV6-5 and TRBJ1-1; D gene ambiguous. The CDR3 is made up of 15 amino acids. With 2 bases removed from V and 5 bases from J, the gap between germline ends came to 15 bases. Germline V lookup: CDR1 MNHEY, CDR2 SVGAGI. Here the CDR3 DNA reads TGTGCCAGCAGTTACGCCACTAGTTTAGAGACTGAAGCTTTCTTT. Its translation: CASSYATSLETEAFF.

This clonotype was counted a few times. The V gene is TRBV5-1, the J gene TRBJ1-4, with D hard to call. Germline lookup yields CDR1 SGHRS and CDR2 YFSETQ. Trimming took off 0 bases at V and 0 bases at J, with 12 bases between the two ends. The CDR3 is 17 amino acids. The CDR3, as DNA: TGCGCCAGCAGCTTGGGAGCGGCTTTTGCAACTAATGAAAAACTGTTTTTT. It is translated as CASSLGAAFATNEKLFF.